The rows below give T cell receptor beta chains drawn from one sample of a study of patients and donors after allogeneic stem cell transplantation. TCRdb analysed the RT-PCR reads with MiXCR anew, one entry per CDR3 protein. The sample records roughly 960,000 distinct CDR3 sequences, under 20% being singletons. Sequencing used blood, either unsorted or a sorted T cell fraction (not recorded which). The receptors were sampled from a human donor who was either an allogeneic HSCT recipient or a stem cell or donor lymphocyte infusion donor (not recorded which). It is not recorded whose cells these are; they may come from a transplant donor. Both conserved end residues are part of each CDR3. The D gene is left open where the match is weak. A row's size may be missing; if present it is once, few, many or a size class.

j_call,d_call,clone_size,v_call,cdr3_nt,cdr3_aa
TRBJ1-2,.,.,TRBV18,TGTGCCAGCTCACCAGAGTCCGCCGGGAACTATGGCTACACCTTC,CASSPESAGNYGYTF
TRBJ1-1,TRBD1,.,TRBV11-2,TGTGCCAGCAGCTTAGGCAGGGGGCTGGGCACTGAAGCTTTCTTT,CASSLGRGLGTEAFF
TRBJ1-5,TRBD1,.,TRBV2,TGTGCCAGCAGTGTCGAACAGGGGAACCAGCCCCAGCATTTT,CASSVEQGNQPQHF
TRBJ2-1,.,few,TRBV7-9,TGTGCCAGCAGCGACGTGTTAGGGCAGTTCTTC,CASSDVLGQFF
TRBJ1-2,.,.,TRBV6-2/TRBV6-3,TGTGCCAGCAGTTACTCGCGGAGCTATGGCTACACCTTC,CASSYSRSYGYTF
TRBJ2-2,.,.,TRBV12-3/TRBV12-4,TGTGCCAGCAGTTTCACCCCGCACACCGGGGAGCTGTTTTTT,CASSFTPHTGELFF
TRBJ1-2,TRBD1,.,TRBV7-8,TGTGCCAGCAGCTTAAGGGACAGGGGGCTTGATGGCTACACCTTC,CASSLRDRGLDGYTF
TRBJ1-3,.,.,TRBV7-8,TGTGCCAGCAGCTTAGCGCTCCAGAGCCCTGGAAACACCATATATTTT,CASSLALQSPGNTIYF
TRBJ2-4,.,.,TRBV12-3/TRBV12-4,TGTGCCAGCAGTACGCGTGGGGTCGGCAAAAACATTCAGTACTTC,CASSTRGVGKNIQYF
TRBJ1-2,.,many,TRBV5-1,TGCGCCAGCAGCTTGGGCGCATACTATGGCTACACCTTC,CASSLGAYYGYTF
TRBJ2-2,.,.,TRBV12-3/TRBV12-4,TGTGCCAGCAGTCTTTTGCTCCCTGGGAGAGGCGGGGAGCTGTTTTTT,CASSLLLPGRGGELFF
TRBJ1-2,.,.,TRBV12-3/TRBV12-4,TGTGCCAGCAGTTTTGGCAGGGAGGCCTATGGCTACACCTTC,CASSFGREAYGYTF
TRBJ2-1,.,few,TRBV5-1,TGCGCCAGCAGCTTCGAGACCCACTACAATGAGCAGTTCTTC,CASSFETHYNEQFF
TRBJ2-2,.,.,TRBV6-1,TGTGCCAGCCGTATAACGACTAGGACCGGGGAGCTGTTTTTT,CASRITTRTGELFF
TRBJ2-1,.,.,TRBV12-3/TRBV12-4,TGTGCCAGCAGTTTCGGGTGGGGGAGCTCCTACAATGAGCAGTTCTTC,CASSFGWGSSYNEQFF
TRBJ2-3,.,few,TRBV3-1,TGTGCCAGCAGCCGCGACAGTGCAGATACGCAGTATTTT,CASSRDSADTQYF
TRBJ2-6,.,few,TRBV12-3/TRBV12-4,TGTGCCAGCAGAGACACAGGGAGCTCTGGGGCCAACGTCCTGACTTTC,CASRDTGSSGANVLTF
TRBJ1-1,.,many,TRBV12-3/TRBV12-4,TGTGCCAGCAACGACATCGAGGGCTTGGGCACTGAAGCTTTCTTT,CASNDIEGLGTEAFF
TRBJ2-1,TRBD2,few,TRBV10-3,TGTGCCATCAGGGGGGCGGGAGGGCCCAGCTCCTACAATGAGCAGTTCTTC,CAIRGAGGPSSYNEQFF
TRBJ2-7,.,.,TRBV6-5,TGTGCCAGCAGTTACGGGCAGTTGGGTTTCTACGAGCAGTACTTC,CASSYGQLGFYEQYF
TRBJ2-7,TRBD2,many,TRBV4-2,TGTGCCAGCAGAGAGAGACTAGCGGGGCCCTACGAGCAGTACTTC,CASRERLAGPYEQYF
TRBJ2-1,.,few,TRBV11-2,TGTGCCAGCAGCTCGGCGGTCGGGAGCTCCTACAATGAGCAGTTCTTC,CASSSAVGSSYNEQFF
TRBJ2-3,.,few,TRBV4-3,TGCGCCAGCAGCCAAGATTATCCAGCAGGAATCACAGATACGCAGTATTTT,CASSQDYPAGITDTQYF
TRBJ2-5,TRBD2,few,TRBV27,TGTGCCAGCGGGGGGACTAGCGAACAAGAGACCCAGTACTTC,CASGGTSEQETQYF
TRBJ2-7,.,few,TRBV27,TGTGCCAGCAGTGTTAGGGGTGGACGGAACGAGCAGTACTTC,CASSVRGGRNEQYF
TRBJ2-5,.,few,TRBV7-8,TGTGCCAGCAGCCCGACGACTGGACAAGAGACCCAGTACTTC,CASSPTTGQETQYF
TRBJ1-5,.,many,TRBV29-1,TGCAGCGTCTCCGACGGTACCAATCAGCCCCAGCATTTT,CSVSDGTNQPQHF
TRBJ1-3,.,many,TRBV29-1,TGCAGCGTTACTCGGGGAAACACCATATATTTT,CSVTRGNTIYF
TRBJ2-1,TRBD2,.,TRBV6-1,TGTGCCAGCTTAAGCGGGGGGGCTCCCGACTACAATGAGCAGTTCTTC,CASLSGGAPDYNEQFF
TRBJ2-7,TRBD2,few,TRBV7-9,TGTGCCAGCAGCCCCTCTAGCGGGAGGAGTCAAGAGCAGTACTTC,CASSPSSGRSQEQYF
TRBJ2-1,.,.,TRBV12-3/TRBV12-4,TGTGCCAGCACCCCTTTCGGCGGGAACGCCTACAATGAGCAGTTCTTC,CASTPFGGNAYNEQFF